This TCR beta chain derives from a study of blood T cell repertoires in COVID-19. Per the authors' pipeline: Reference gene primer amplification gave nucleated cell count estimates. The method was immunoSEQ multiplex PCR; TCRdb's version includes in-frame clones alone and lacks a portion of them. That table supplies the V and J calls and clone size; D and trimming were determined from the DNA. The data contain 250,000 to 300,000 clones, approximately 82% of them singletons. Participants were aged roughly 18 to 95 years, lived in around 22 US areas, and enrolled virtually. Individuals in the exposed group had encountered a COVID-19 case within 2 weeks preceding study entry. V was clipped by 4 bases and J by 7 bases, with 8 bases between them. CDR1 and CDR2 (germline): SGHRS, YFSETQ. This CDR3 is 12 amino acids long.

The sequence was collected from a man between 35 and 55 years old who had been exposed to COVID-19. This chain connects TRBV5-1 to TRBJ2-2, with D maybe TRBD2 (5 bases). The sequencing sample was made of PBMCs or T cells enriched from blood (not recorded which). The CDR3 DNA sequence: TGCGCCAGCAGCGCCGGAGGCGGGGAGCTGTTTTTT. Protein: CASSAGGGELFF.